The present TCR beta chain was sequenced within a study of cytomegalovirus exposure and HLA in healthy donors (dated by TCRdb to 2015 to 2018). For context, the study as a whole: An earlier analysis of a few hundred of the donors reported under 300 Gb of sequence data and 100 million to 120 million unique TCR beta sequences obtained from about 170 million T cells. Approximately 330 gigabases of sequencing data and 70 million to 100 million unique TCR sequences made up an early release that covered several hundred HLA-typed donors. The genetic ancestry cluster associated with self-reported Caucasian donors included around 76% of the approximately 430 genotyped donors. The study aimed to test whether cataloging public T cell receptors could reveal signatures of past pathogen exposure. The T cell repertoires of around 730 subjects were profiled by immunosequencing and related to cytomegalovirus serostatus. Besides the first cohort of roughly 700 subjects, a separate validation cohort made up of roughly 130 different subjects was used. To predict cytomegalovirus infection status, the study combined high-throughput TCR immunosequencing, statistical association of individual TCRs with disease status, and machine learning. In a later analysis, previously published TCR beta repertoires from hundreds of donors were re-analyzed and high-resolution HLA genotyping was added so that TCR occurrence patterns could be studied. In the later analysis, no new phenotypic data were used to find candidate immune exposures; instead, reliance was placed on TCR beta sequences and their occurrence across donors. An earlier analysis of approximately 630 of the donors applied high-throughput TCR beta sequencing to assess whether each TCR beta V gene segment acted as functional or pseudogenic. Donor age, sex, ethnicity and CMV serostatus were compiled together with the repertoire data. In a later genetic analysis, genome-wide SNP genotypes for about 65% of the roughly 670 donors were used, and that subset was treated as a discovery cohort. All discovery cohort repertoires had been generated using a single sequencing platform. Both class I and class II loci were covered by HLA typing, at four-digit resolution. The number of donors typed differed by locus, with roughly 620-630 for A, B, C, DRB1 and DQB1, around 520 for DQA1, over 600 for DPA1, and around 460 for DPB1. Roughly 5 DR-DQ haplotypes were handled as single units for association and clustering, since linkage in the cohort was strong. Among around 400 genotyped donors of the cohort, an average of around 250,000 unique TCR beta nucleotide sequences was sequenced per donor, of which about 20% were non-productive. Study-wide findings and limitations: A few of the identified cytomegalovirus-associated TCR beta chains were confirmed in vitro to be specific for cytomegalovirus antigens. In a later genetic analysis, fewer N-insertions in productive TCRs were reported among donors in an Asian-associated ancestry cluster than the roughly 700-donor mean. The authors suggested that the approach could potentially be generalized to other disease states and immunological phenotypes. The classifier was reported to diagnose cytomegalovirus status with high specificity and sensitivity in both the original cohort and the validation cohort. Across donors, most TCR sequences were observed very rarely, whereas some public TCRs were present in many individuals. Correlated functional status among segregating V segments might reflect linkage disequilibrium, but an unknown experimental factor could not be ruled out. When HLA alleles, especially DR and DQ, strongly co-occurred, attributing TCR associations to individual alleles was difficult. This cohort had only TCR beta chains sequenced, and the lack of alpha or paired-chain data limited which features could be detected. The only immune exposure information available for the cohort was CMV serostatus. Because HLA typing was unavailable for some donors at each locus, only the typed subset was used in association tests. According to a later analysis, most CMV-associated TCR beta chains appeared to be HLA-restricted, and the HLA associations seemed to be driven largely by CMV exposure. In a later analysis, the rate of TCR association differed among HLA loci, with DRB1 alleles having the most associated TCRs and HLA-C alleles having the fewest. In the study, approximately 160 TCR beta chains were listed as associated with cytomegalovirus. According to a later analysis, parvovirus B19, influenza, CMV and Epstein-Barr virus appeared linked to several top co-occurrence clusters. A cluster of highly shared sequence variants was judged likely to represent a technical artifact of the sequencing pipeline. Broadly in line with IMGT annotations, most TCR beta V segments showed up in productive rearrangements about 87% or about 30% of the time in an earlier analysis of some 590 of the donors. Some IMGT-functional V segments, including TRBV6-2 and TRBV6-3, could not be told apart with the 87-base-pair reads, so those segments were excluded. An association between a missense DCLRE1C variant and V-gene and J-gene trimming of TCR beta chains was found in a later genetic analysis and replicated in an independent cohort. Because counts were too low, roughly 16 rarely observed V segments, including chromosome 9 orphons, were excluded from the earlier analysis of around 640 of the donors. A further reported finding was that TCR beta sequences accurately predicted the HLA-A and HLA-B alleles for most subjects in the first cohort. Compared with equally common non-associated chains, HLA-associated TCR beta chains in a later analysis were more clonally expanded and had lower generation probabilities. At a false discovery rate of 0.05, a later analysis linked fewer than 20,000 TCR beta sequences to specific HLA alleles. The presence/absence analyses assumed that sequencing depth was roughly uniform across donors, and that assumption may not be true.

The cohort was made up of under 800 healthy bone marrow donors. Cohort members were all nominally healthy when sampled, although unrecorded immune exposures were likely present. The donor tested CMV seropositive, placing the donor among the 290 or so seropositive members of the cohort. A peripheral blood sample was collected from each donor, and TCR beta sequencing was performed on peripheral blood mononuclear cells. The Qiagen DNeasy Blood Extraction Kit was used to extract genomic DNA from the blood cell samples. To prepare the library, the immunoSEQ multiplex PCR assay was applied. The multiplex PCR relied on a mix of 60 forward primers for TCR Vbeta segments and 13 reverse primers for TCR Jbeta segments. Amplification of the CDR3 region of rearranged TCR beta genes was performed with a multiplex PCR assay on genomic DNA. The amplified TCR beta libraries were sequenced on the Illumina HiSeq System as 87-base-pair reads. Regarding the original processing steps: A later analysis counted approximately 74 million unique TCR beta chains across the 690 or so repertoires, and around 9.9 million of these chains were shared by at least two donors. Raw reads were error-corrected and collapsed into unique sequences by a nearest-neighbor algorithm in which closely related sequences were merged to remove PCR and sequencing errors. V, D and J gene segments were assigned by aligning CDR3 sequences to IMGT reference sequences. Each retained sequence needed at least a six-nucleotide match to both a V gene segment and a J gene segment. A rearrangement counted as productive if the CDR3 had no stop codons and remained in frame with V and J, and every other rearrangement counted as non-productive. CDR3 was defined by IMGT convention, running from the second conserved V-encoded cysteine to the conserved J-encoded phenylalanine. The earlier analysis of 500 to 650 of the donors excluded any sequence lacking an unambiguous match to a single V gene segment. In an earlier analysis of 450 to 750 of the donors, a V segment was called functional when productive rearrangements were above 56.7%, and segregating when the standard deviation between donors exceeded 5%. A statistical classification framework was built to diagnose cytomegalovirus status from the catalog of TCR beta chain sequences. In a later analysis, TCR nucleotide sequences were compared against IMGT/GENE-DB human TR gene sequences so that V and J genes could be assigned. A later analysis assigned CDR3 sequences and most-parsimonious VDJ recombination scenarios with the TCRdist pipeline. In a later analysis, each TCR beta chain was defined by its CDR3 amino acid sequence together with its V-gene family, and reads lacking a unique V-gene family were excluded. In a later analysis, 500 to 700 highly shared, low-generation-probability nucleotide sequences were removed to address suspected cross-contamination and a sequencing artifact. A later analysis calculated a clonal expansion index for each public chain from normalized within-repertoire ranks of inferred template counts. In a later analysis, generation probabilities were computed using a VDJ recombination model fitted to out-of-frame rearrangements, and the results were checked against IGoR. Hypergeometric tests were used in a later analysis to score TCR-TCR, TCR-HLA and TCR-CMV co-occurrence, with a repertoire-size bias correction applied to the TCR pairs. To estimate false discovery rates, a later analysis permuted the HLA or CMV assignments 20 times. A later analysis grouped co-occurring TCRs with DBSCAN, adding TCRdist sequence similarity when clustering within HLA-allele-positive subsets. Co-occurrence clustering excluded repertoires with fewer than 30,000 or more than 120,000 public chains, plus five with anomalous nucleotide sharing. TCRdb provides this immuneACCESS table in a form limited to in-frame rearrangements. Some clones are lacking; in checked studies, under half of them reflect an unresolved V gene, and why the rest are absent is not known. Clonal size and the V and J genes are those of that table, whereas D and trimming came from the DNA. Here the sample has about 130,000 clones; roughly 80% occur a single time. Roughly 4.1% of the sample goes to the ten largest clones.

On this clone itself: What this receptor recognizes is not known. No much larger clone exists at a distance of one base, and base qualities are not known. The sample holds other DNA sequences that translate to the same CDR3.

Based on the germline V gene, the CDR1 and CDR2 sequences are MGHRA and YSYEKL. Germline trimming amounts to 3 bases on V and 2 bases on J, with 8 as the count of junction bases outside the gene matches. The CDR3, cysteine through phenylalanine, is 16 amino acids long. Solely the CDR3 DNA is kept, with 48 bases framed from the first base. Specimen: PBMCs. This sequence was found in a man aged 18 to 30 in good health and CMV-seropositive. The rearranged chain carries TRBV4-1 and TRBJ1-2; TRBD1 matches 8 bases in the middle. The CDR3 region reads CASSHRGQGINYGYTF. The bases read TGCGCCAGCAGCCATCGTGGACAGGGTATAAACTATGGCTACACCTTC.